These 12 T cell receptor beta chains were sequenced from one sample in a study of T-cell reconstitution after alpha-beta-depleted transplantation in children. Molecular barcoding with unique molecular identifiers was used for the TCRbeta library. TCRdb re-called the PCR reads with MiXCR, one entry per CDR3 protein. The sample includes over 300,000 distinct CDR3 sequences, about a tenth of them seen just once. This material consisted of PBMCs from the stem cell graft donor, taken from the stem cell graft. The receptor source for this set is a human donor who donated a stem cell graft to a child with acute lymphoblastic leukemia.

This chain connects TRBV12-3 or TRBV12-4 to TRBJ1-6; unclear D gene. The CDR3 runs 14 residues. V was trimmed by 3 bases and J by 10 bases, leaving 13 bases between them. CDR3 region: CASSLSGSGSPLHF. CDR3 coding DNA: TGTGCCAGCAGTTTGTCCGGATCTGGGTCACCCCTCCACTTT.

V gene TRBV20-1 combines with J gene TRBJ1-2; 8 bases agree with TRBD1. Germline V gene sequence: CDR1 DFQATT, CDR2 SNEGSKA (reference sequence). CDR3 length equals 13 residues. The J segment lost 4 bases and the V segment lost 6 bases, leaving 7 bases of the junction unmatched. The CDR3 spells CSAPPGTGYGYTF. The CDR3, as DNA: TGCAGTGCCCCACCCGGGACAGGCTATGGCTACACCTTC.

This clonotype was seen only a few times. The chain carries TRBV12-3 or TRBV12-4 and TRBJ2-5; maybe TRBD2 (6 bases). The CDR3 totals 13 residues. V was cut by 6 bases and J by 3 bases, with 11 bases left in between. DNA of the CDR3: TGTGCCAGCAGAGATAGCGGTGAAGAGACCCAGTACTTC. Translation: CASRDSGEETQYF.

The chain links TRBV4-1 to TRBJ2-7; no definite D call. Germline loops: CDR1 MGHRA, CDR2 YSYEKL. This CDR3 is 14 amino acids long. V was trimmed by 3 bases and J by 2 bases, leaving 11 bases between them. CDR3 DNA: TGCGCCAGCAGCCAGTCAGACGGAACCTACGAGCAGTACTTC. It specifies CASSQSDGTYEQYF.

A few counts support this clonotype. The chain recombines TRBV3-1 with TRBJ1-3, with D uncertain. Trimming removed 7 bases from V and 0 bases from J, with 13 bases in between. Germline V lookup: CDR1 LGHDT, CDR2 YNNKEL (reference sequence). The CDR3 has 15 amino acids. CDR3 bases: TGTGCCAGCACCCCCCGGGCAAGCTCTGGAAACACCATATATTTT. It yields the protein CASTPRASSGNTIYF.

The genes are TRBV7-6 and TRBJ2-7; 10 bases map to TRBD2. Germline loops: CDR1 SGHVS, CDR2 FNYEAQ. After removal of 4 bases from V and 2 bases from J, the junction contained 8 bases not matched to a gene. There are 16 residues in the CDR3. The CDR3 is CASSSLAGDAPYEQYF. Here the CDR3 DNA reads TGTGCCAGCAGCTCCCTAGCGGGGGACGCACCCTACGAGCAGTACTTC.

The CDR3 region has the DNA TGCAGTGCTAGAACGGCTAGCGGATCCTCCACAGATACGCAGTATTTT. Translated: CSARTASGSSTDTQYF. V and J are TRBV20-1 and TRBJ2-3, with 7 bases aligning to TRBD2. The CDR3 extends over 16 amino acids. Germline CDR1 is DFQATT and CDR2 is SNEGSKA (reference sequence). Trimming cost V 2 bases and J 2 bases; bases outside gene matches: 10.

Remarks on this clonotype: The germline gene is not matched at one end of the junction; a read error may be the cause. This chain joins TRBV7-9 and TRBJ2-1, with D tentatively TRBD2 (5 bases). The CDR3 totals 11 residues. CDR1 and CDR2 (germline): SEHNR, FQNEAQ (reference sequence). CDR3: CASSRAGEHFF. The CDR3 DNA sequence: TGTGCCAGCAGCCGTGCGGGTGAGCATTTCTTC.

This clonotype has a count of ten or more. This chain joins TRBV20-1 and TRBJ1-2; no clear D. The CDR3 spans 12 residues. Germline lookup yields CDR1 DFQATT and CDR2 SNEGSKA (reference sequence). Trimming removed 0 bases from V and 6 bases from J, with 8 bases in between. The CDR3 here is CSARDLLHGYTF. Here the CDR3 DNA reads TGCAGTGCTAGAGACTTATTACATGGCTACACCTTC.

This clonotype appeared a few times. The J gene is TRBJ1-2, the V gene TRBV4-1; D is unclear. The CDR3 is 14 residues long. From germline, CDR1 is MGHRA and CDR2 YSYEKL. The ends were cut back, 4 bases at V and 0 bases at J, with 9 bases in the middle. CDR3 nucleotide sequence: TGCGCCAGCAGCCGACCGGGAGCTAACTATGGCTACACCTTC. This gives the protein CASSRPGANYGYTF.

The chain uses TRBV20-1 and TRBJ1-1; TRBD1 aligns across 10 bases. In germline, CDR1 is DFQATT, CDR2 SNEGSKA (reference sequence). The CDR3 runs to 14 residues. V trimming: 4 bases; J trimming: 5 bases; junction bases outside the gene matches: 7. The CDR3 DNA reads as TGCAGTGCTACTCGGACAGGGGGGGTTACTGAAGCTTTCTTT. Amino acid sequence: CSATRTGGVTEAFF.

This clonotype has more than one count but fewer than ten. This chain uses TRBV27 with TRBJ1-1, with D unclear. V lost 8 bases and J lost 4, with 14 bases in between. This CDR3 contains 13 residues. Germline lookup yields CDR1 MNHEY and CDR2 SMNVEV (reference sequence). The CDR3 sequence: CASGPQIGTEAFF. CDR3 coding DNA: TGTGCCAGCGGTCCCCAGATCGGCACTGAAGCTTTCTTT.